Presented here are 17 T cell receptor beta chains from one specimen sequenced in a study of blood T cell repertoires in COVID-19. Here immunoSEQ multiplex PCR was the method, and the copy in TCRdb shows in-frame clones only, minus some. The data show some 98,000 clones, roughly 82% seen once. The source material was peripheral blood. Receptors originate from a man between 65 and 79 years old with active or convalescent COVID-19.

Of note for this clone: A read error may account for a junction end that differs from germline. The chain has TRBV7-7 and TRBJ2-2; possible D gene TRBD1, 6 bases. The CDR3 loop spans 16 amino acids. CDR1 is SSHAT, CDR2 FNYEAQ, per germline (reference sequence). The CDR3 sequence is CASSAGVRQDTGELFF. CDR3 coding DNA: TGTGCTAGCAGCGCAGGGGTCAGGCAAGACACCGGGGAGCTGTTTTTT.

The chain carries TRBV11-3 and TRBJ2-1; 8 positions match TRBD1. The V segment lost 4 bases and the J segment 9 bases; nucleotides outside the gene matches: 5. The CDR3 has 13 amino acids. The germline gives CDR1 SGHNT, CDR2 YENEEA. CDR3 region: CASSSVTGGEQFF. The CDR3 DNA reads as TGTGCCAGCAGCTCCGTCACAGGGGGTGAGCAGTTCTTC.

In regard to this clone: Germline and junction disagree at one end, which may indicate a read error. The chain joins TRBV7-7 to TRBJ2-7, with TRBD1 matching 9 bases. CDR3 size: 17 residues. The germline CDR1 and CDR2 sequences are SSHAT and FNYEAQ (reference sequence). In DNA form, the CDR3 reads TGTGCTAGCAGCTCTTCCTCTCCGGGACAGGGCGTTTATAAGCAGTACTTC. Residues: CASSSSSPGQGVYKQYF.

This chain connects TRBV29-1 to TRBJ1-2, with D uncertain. The V end lost 0 bases, the J end lost 8 bases, and 13 bases lay between the germline ends. CDR1 is SQVTM and CDR2 is ANQGSEA in the germline V gene. The CDR3 extends over 13 amino acids. CDR3 protein: CSVEEGGRFGYTF. CDR3 DNA: TGCAGCGTTGAAGAAGGAGGGCGGTTCGGCTACACCTTC. Complete variable domain (other parts from reference TRBV29-1 and TRBJ1-2): SAVISQKPSRDICQRGTSLTIQCQVDSQVTMMFWYRQQPGQSLTLIATANQGSEATYESGFVIDKFPISRPNLTFSTLTVSNMSPEDSSIYLCSVEEGGRFGYTFGSGTRLTVV.

The chain links TRBV6-1 to TRBJ2-2, with TRBD1 matching 7 bases. Germline CDR1 and CDR2: MNHNS and SASEGT. The V gene end was trimmed by 7 bases and the J gene end by 1 base; junction bases not matched to a gene: 3. The length of the CDR3 is 14 residues. CDR3 nucleotides: TGTGCCAGCAAGGGACAGCTGAACACCGGGGAGCTGTTTTTT. The encoded protein is CASKGQLNTGELFF.

This clone was observed a handful of times. The chain uses TRBV27 and TRBJ1-2; D gene ambiguous. Germline values: CDR1 MNHEY, CDR2 SMNVEV (reference sequence). The CDR3 is made up of 14 amino acids. The V gene lost 5 bases and the J gene lost 2 bases, with 12 bases spanning the gap. In DNA, the CDR3 is TGTGCCAGCAGTGAGGAGCCTTTAAACTATGGCTACACCTTC. Amino acids: CASSEEPLNYGYTF.

V is TRBV3-1 (or the pseudogene TRBV3-2) and J is TRBJ1-5; 8 bases line up with TRBD1. V shed 2 bases, J shed 7 bases, and the junction held 7 bases outside the gene matches. The CDR3 totals 15 residues. Germline CDR1 reads LGHDT; CDR2 reads YNNKEL (reference sequence). CDR3 residues: CASSQNTGGWQPQHF. The CDR3 DNA follows: TGTGCCAGCAGCCAAAACACAGGGGGATGGCAGCCCCAGCATTTT.

The chain combines TRBV2 with TRBJ1-4; D not resolved. This CDR3 region has 16 residues. V was trimmed by 2 bases and J by 7 bases, leaving 17 bases between them. Per the germline V gene, CDR1 is SNHLY and CDR2 is FYNNEI. The CDR3 DNA reads TGTGCCAGCAGTGAATTGTCGGCAGCCGGGAGTGAAAAACTGTTTTTT. It is translated as CASSELSAAGSEKLFF.

V is TRBV25-1 and J is TRBJ2-2, with 8 bases fitting TRBD2. The CDR3 extends over 16 amino acids. Germline-derived CDR1 and CDR2 are MGHDK and SYGVNS. Unmatched junction bases numbered 6, after V lost 1 base and J lost 5 bases. The CDR3 DNA is TGTGCCAGCAGTGAATCACAGCGGGGGTGGACCGGGGAGCTGTTTTTT. Its protein is CASSESQRGWTGELFF.

The chain recombines TRBV7-2 with TRBJ2-7; 11 bases map to TRBD1. The CDR3 runs to 16 residues. Unmatched junction bases numbered 11, after V lost 6 bases and J lost 4 bases. CDR1 and CDR2 from the germline V gene are SGHTA and FQGNSA. The CDR3: CASRERTGGNIYEQYF. In DNA, the CDR3 is TGTGCCAGCAGAGAACGGACAGGGGGCAATATTTACGAGCAGTACTTC.

This clone came up once. The chain joins TRBV5-6 to TRBJ2-7; possible D gene TRBD1, 5 bases. The V end was cut by 2 bases, the J end by 2 bases, with 14 bases between. Per the germline V gene, CDR1 is SGHDT and CDR2 is YYEEEE. This CDR3 is built from 15 residues. This chain's CDR3 is CASSLFQGLAYEQYF. CDR3 nucleotides: TGTGCCAGCAGCTTATTTCAGGGCTTAGCCTACGAGCAGTACTTC.

This clone came up a few times. The chain is built from TRBV7-8 and TRBJ1-3; D remains ambiguous. V was pared by 3 bases and J by 1 base, with 7 bases between. Germline assignment: CDR1 SGHVS and CDR2 FQNEAQ. CDR3 length: 14 residues. CDR3 nucleotide sequence: TGTGCCAGCAGCTTCTTCAGGTCTGGAAACACCATATATTTT. Translated, it gives CASSFFRSGNTIYF. Full variable domain (rest looked up from reference TRBV7-8 and TRBJ1-3): GAGVSQSPRYKVAKRGQDVALRCDPISGHVSLFWYQQALGQGPEFLTYFQNEAQLDKSGLPSDRFFAERPEGSVSTLKIQRTQQEDSAVYLCASSFFRSGNTIYFGEGSWLTVV.

The chain links TRBV6-5 to TRBJ1-2; D ambiguous. Germline CDR1 MNHEY, CDR2 SVGAGI. V lost 2 bases, J lost 4 bases, and 14 bases lay in between. The length of the CDR3 is 15 residues. The CDR3 DNA follows: TGTGCCAGCAGTTACCGTGCGGATCCCTTCTATGGCTACACCTTC. This codes for CASSYRADPFYGYTF.

The chain joins TRBV18 to TRBJ1-2, with a possible D match to TRBD1 (5 bases). Germline V gives CDR1 KGHSH, CDR2 LQKENI. The CDR3 is 13 residues long. Trimming removed 4 bases from V and 8 bases from J, with 14 bases in between. The DNA for the CDR3 is TGTGCCAGCTCACTAAAAATGACAGAAGGCTACACCTTC. Amino acid sequence: CASSLKMTEGYTF.

The genes are TRBV13 and TRBJ2-2, with 7 bases aligning to TRBD2. With 2 bases clipped from V and 4 bases from J, the junction kept 4 bases outside the gene matches. The germline gives CDR1 PRHDT, CDR2 FYEKMQ (reference sequence). The CDR3 has 15 residues. The CDR3 nucleotides read TGTGCCAGCAGCTTATGGGAGGGGTCCACCGGGGAGCTGTTTTTT. Its translation is CASSLWEGSTGELFF.

The CDR3 loop reads CASSPRQGVTGELFF. DNA for the CDR3: TGTGCCAGCAGTCCTAGGCAGGGTGTCACCGGGGAGCTGTTTTTT. The chain has TRBV6-5 and TRBJ2-2; TRBD1 is a possible D gene (5 bases). Looked up from germline, CDR1 is MNHEY and CDR2 is SVGAGI. This CDR3 comprises 15 residues. V lost 5 bases and J 4 bases, leaving 14 bases between the germline ends.

This chain connects TRBV10-3 to TRBJ1-3; unclear D gene. Per germline, CDR1 ENHRY and CDR2 SYGVKD. Trimming pared 7 bases from V and 3 bases from J, leaving 16 bases between. CDR3 length: 15 residues. As DNA, the CDR3 is TGTGCCATCACCTCAGACGGGAGAGATGGAAACACCATATATTTT. The encoded protein is CAITSDGRDGNTIYF.